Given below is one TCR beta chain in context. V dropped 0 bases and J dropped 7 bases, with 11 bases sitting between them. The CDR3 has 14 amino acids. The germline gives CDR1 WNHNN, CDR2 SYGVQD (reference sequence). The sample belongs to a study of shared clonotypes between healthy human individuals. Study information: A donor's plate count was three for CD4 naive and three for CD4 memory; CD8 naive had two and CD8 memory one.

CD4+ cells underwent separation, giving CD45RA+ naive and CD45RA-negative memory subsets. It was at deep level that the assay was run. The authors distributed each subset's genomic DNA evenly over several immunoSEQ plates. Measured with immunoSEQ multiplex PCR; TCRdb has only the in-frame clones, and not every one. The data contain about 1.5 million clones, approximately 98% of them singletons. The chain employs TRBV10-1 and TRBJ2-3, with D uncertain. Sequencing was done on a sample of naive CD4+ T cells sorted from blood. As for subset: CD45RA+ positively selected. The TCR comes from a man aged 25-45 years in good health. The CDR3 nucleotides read TGCGCCAGCAGTGAGTCGTCCCCAGCCAATACGCAGTATTTT. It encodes CASSESSPANTQYF.